The clone carrying this T cell receptor (beta chain) occurred many times. Its antigen is still unknown. Template material for amplifying TCR beta CDR3 regions consisted of RNA transcripts. Researchers ran a first-round RT-PCR on the TCR CDR3 using the HTBI primer set. From the multiplex PCR reads, TCRdb called clonotypes with MiXCR, one entry per CDR3 protein. The sample carries about 100,000 distinct CDR3 sequences, more than 15% recorded once. Among the patients, aged 18 to 65, hyperthyroidism was newly diagnosed and had lasted under 2 months. Not enrolled were patients with uncontrolled infection, other autoimmune disease, pregnancy or lactation. The data stem from a study of T cells in Graves' hyperthyroidism and ophthalmopathy. Study conclusions and caveats: Blood held most thyroid clonotypes expanded above 0.001 frequency.

The TCR originated in a woman in her fifties or sixties with Graves' hyperthyroidism. Material for sequencing was blood.

The CDR3 spells CASRYSGGSYNEQFF. The CDR3 DNA reads TGTGCCAGCCGATATAGCGGGGGCTCCTACAATGAGCAGTTCTTC. The rearrangement uses TRBV27 and TRBJ2-1; 9 positions agree with TRBD2. Germline values: CDR1 MNHEY, CDR2 SMNVEV (reference sequence). This CDR3 has 15 residues. V shed 8 bases and J 0 bases; nucleotides not matched to a gene: 5.